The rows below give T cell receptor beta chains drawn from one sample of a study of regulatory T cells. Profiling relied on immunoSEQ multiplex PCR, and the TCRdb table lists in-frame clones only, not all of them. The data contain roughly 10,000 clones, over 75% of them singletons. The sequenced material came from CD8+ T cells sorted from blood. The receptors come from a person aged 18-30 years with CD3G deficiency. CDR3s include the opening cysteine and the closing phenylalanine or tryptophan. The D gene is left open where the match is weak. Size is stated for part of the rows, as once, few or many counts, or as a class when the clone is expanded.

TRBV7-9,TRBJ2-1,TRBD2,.,TGTGCCAGCAGCTCCCCCTTAGGCGGGAGGACCCACAATGAGCAGTTCTTC,CASSSPLGGRTHNEQFF
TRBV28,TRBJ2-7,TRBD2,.,TGTGCCAGCAGCCTCTCGGGAGGAGCCGAGCAGTACTTC,CASSLSGGAEQYF
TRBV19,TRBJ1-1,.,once,TGTGCCAGTAGTCCCCGAGAGGGAGGTGAAGCTTTCTTT,CASSPREGGEAFF
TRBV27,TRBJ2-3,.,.,TGTGCCAGCAGTTTATCGGGGTCCCCGGGGGATACGCAGTATTTT,CASSLSGSPGDTQYF
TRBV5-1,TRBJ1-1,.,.,TGCGCCAGCAGCGGATCTTGGGGGACTGAAGCTTTCTTT,CASSGSWGTEAFF
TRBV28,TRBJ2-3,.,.,TGTGCCAGCAGCCCTCACCATGCGGGATGGGGGCCAGATACGCAGTATTTT,CASSPHHAGWGPDTQYF
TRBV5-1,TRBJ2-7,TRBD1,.,TGCGCCAGCAGCTTGGGACAGGGACGCTACGAGCAGTACTTC,CASSLGQGRYEQYF
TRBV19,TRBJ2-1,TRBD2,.,TGTGCCAGTAGCGTTAGCGGGAACTCCTACAATGAGCAGTTCTTC,CASSVSGNSYNEQFF
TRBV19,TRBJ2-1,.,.,TGTGCCAGTAGCCCTGAGGGTGTCGGTCTTTCGGGTGAGCAGTTCTTC,CASSPEGVGLSGEQFF
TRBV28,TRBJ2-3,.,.,TGTGCCAGCAGTTTATCAGGGAGAACAGCAGATACGCAGTATTTT,CASSLSGRTADTQYF
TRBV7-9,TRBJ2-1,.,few,TGTGCCAGCAGCTTGGGGATTGCCAATGAGCAGTTCTTC,CASSLGIANEQFF
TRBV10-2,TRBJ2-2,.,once,TGCGCCAGCAGTGATGGACTAGGGACACCCAACACCGGGGAGCTGTTTTTT,CASSDGLGTPNTGELFF
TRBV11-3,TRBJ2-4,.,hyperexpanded,TGTGCCAGCAGCTTAGATTTAGGTGGGGGGCGGCCCCAAAACATTCAGTACTTC,CASSLDLGGGRPQNIQYF
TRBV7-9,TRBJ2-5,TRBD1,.,TGTGCCAGCAGCATTGACAGGGAGCAGTACTTC,CASSIDREQYF
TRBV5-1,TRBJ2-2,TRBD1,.,TGCGCCAGCAGCATACGGACAGGGGGCACCGGGGAGCTGTTTTTT,CASSIRTGGTGELFF
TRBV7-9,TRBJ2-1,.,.,TGTGCCAGCAGCCCCTCTAGCACGAGCTCCTACAATGAGCAGTTCTTC,CASSPSSTSSYNEQFF
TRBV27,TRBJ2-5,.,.,TGTGCCAGCAGTTCCTCTGGGACACCCGGGGAGACCCAGTACTTC,CASSSSGTPGETQYF
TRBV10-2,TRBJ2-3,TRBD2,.,TGCGCCAGCAGTGAGTTCGGGGGGAGAACAGATACGCAGTATTTT,CASSEFGGRTDTQYF
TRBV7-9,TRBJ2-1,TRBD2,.,TGTGCCAGCAGTCCCGGGGGACTAAATGAGCAGTTCTTC,CASSPGGLNEQFF
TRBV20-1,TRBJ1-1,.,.,TGCAGTGCTAGGTGGGGCGTGGAAGCTTTCTTT,CSARWGVEAFF
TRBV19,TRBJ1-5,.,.,TGTGCCAGTAGTATGTCGGGCAATCAGCCCCAGCATTTT,CASSMSGNQPQHF
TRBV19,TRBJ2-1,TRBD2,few,TGTGCCAGTAGTATAGCTAGCGGGGGCTACAATGAGCAGTTCTTC,CASSIASGGYNEQFF
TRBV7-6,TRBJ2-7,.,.,TGTGCCAGCAGCGTCGGAGGCTCCTACGAGCAGTACTTC,CASSVGGSYEQYF
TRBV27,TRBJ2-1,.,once,TGTGCCAGCAGCCTCACGGAAAACAATGAGCAGTTCTTC,CASSLTENNEQFF
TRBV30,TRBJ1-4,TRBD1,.,TGTGCCTGGAGCCCAAGGGACAGGGCGGAGGGGGAAACTAATGAAAAACTGTTTTTT,CAWSPRDRAEGETNEKLFF
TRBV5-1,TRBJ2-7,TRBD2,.,TGCGCCAGCAGCTTGGCCGTTAGCGGGATCGGCGAGCAGTACTTC,CASSLAVSGIGEQYF
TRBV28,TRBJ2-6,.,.,TGTGCCAGCAGCTGGGGGGACCCCGGGGCCAACGTCCTGACTTTC,CASSWGDPGANVLTF
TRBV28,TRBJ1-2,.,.,TGTGCCGTACTTCAGCCGGCTGGCTACACCTTC,CAVLQPAGYTF
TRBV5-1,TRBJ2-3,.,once,TGCGCCAGCAGCTTGTTTGATGACACGCCCCGAGATACGCAGTATTTT,CASSLFDDTPRDTQYF
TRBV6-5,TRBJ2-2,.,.,TGTGCCAGCAGCCCCCGGAGCTTCGGCACCGGGGAGCTGTTTTTT,CASSPRSFGTGELFF
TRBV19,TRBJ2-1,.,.,TGTGCCAGTAATCCGGGAGGGCCAGGGGGCAATGAGCAGTTCTTC,CASNPGGPGGNEQFF
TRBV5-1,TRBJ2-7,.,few,TGCGCCAGCAGCTTGGGAGGGGGGGCCTCCTACGAGCAGTACTTC,CASSLGGGASYEQYF
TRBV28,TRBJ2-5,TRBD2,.,TGTGCCAGCAGTAGAATCTCGGCTAGCGGGATGAGGGAGACCCAGTACTTC,CASSRISASGMRETQYF
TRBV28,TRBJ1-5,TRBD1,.,TGTGCCAGCAGTTTATCCCCCATAACAGGGGGCGCCCAGCCCCAGCATTTT,CASSLSPITGGAQPQHF
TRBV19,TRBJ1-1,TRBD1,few,TGTGCCAGTAGTGTGGGACAGGGGTTCCCTGAAGCTTTCTTT,CASSVGQGFPEAFF
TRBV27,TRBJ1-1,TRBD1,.,TGTGCCAGCAGTGCAGGGGGTAGTACTGAAGCTTTCTTT,CASSAGGSTEAFF
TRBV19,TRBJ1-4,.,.,TGTGCCAGTAGCCTGACCGGGAGAGGGGAGGAAAAACTGTTTTTT,CASSLTGRGEEKLFF
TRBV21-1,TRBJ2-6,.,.,TGTGCCAGCAGCAAAGAGGAGGTGGGGCGCGTACCTAAGGCTGGGGCCAACGTCCTGACTTTC,CASSKEEVGRVPKAGANVLTF
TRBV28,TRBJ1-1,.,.,TGTGCCAGCAGTGAGCGGGCTCGGGGGACTGAAGCTTTCTTT,CASSERARGTEAFF
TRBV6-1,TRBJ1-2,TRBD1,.,TGTGCCAGCAGTAATACAGGGGGCGGGCATGGCTACACCTTC,CASSNTGGGHGYTF
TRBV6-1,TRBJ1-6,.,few,TGTGCCAGCAGTGAGAGGGAAGGACGGCTGAATTCACCCCTCCACTTT,CASSEREGRLNSPLHF
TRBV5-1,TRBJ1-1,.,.,TGCGCCAGCAGCTTGGGAGCTTGGGGGAACACTGAAGCTTTCTTT,CASSLGAWGNTEAFF
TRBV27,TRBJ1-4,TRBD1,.,TGTGCCAGCAGTGAATTCGGGACAGCGTATGAAAAACTGTTTTTT,CASSEFGTAYEKLFF
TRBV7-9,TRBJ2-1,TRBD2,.,TGTGCCAGCAGCTTAGCAGGGAGGGTGCAGTTCTTC,CASSLAGRVQFF
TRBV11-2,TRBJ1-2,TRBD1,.,TGTGCCAGCAGCCCCGGACAGGGGGACTATGGCTACACCTTC,CASSPGQGDYGYTF
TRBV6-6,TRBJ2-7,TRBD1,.,TGTGCCAGCAGTTATAATCAGGGGGCATACGAGCAGTACTTC,CASSYNQGAYEQYF
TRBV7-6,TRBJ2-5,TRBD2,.,TGTGCCAGCTCTCTAAGCTGGGGGGGAGAGACCCAGTACTTC,CASSLSWGGETQYF
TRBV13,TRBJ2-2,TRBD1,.,TGTGCCAGCAGCTCGAGGGACCAGGGGGCCGGGGAGCTGTTTTTT,CASSSRDQGAGELFF
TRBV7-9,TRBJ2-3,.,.,TGTGCGACTACAGGGAGCTTGGGGGATACGCAGTATTTT,CATTGSLGDTQYF
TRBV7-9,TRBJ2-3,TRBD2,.,TGTGCCAGCAGCTCCGTAGCGGGGAGCACAGATACGCAGTATTTT,CASSSVAGSTDTQYF
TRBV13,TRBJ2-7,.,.,TGTGCCAGCAGCTTAGGGCTGGGGGAGCAGTACTTC,CASSLGLGEQYF